Presented here are 19 T cell receptor beta chains from one specimen sequenced in a study of CD8 T cells in Susac syndrome. Reverse transcription of roughly 0.5 to 1 ug RNA was performed with random hexamers. TCRdb ran MiXCR on the immunoSEQ multiplex PCR reads and lists one entry per CDR3 protein. This table holds a few hundred thousand distinct CDR3 sequences, approximately 89% found once. Sequencing was done on a sample of CD8+ T cells from PBMCs. These receptors originate from a human donor with multiple sclerosis.

The chain joins TRBV4-2 to TRBJ1-1; D is possibly TRBD1 (5 bases). The CDR3 covers 11 residues. CDR1 LGHNA and CDR2 YNFKEQ come from the germline V gene. The V end lost 3 bases, the J end lost 12 bases, and 11 bases lay between the germline ends. The CDR3 region has the DNA TGTGCCAGCAGCCACGGGACTCTATCTTTCTTT. Amino acid sequence: CASSHGTLSFF.

The chain carries TRBV7-8 and TRBJ1-3, with TRBD1 as a possible D gene (6 bases). The germline V gene encodes CDR1 SGHVS and CDR2 FQNEAQ. The length of the CDR3 is 16 residues. V was trimmed by 5 bases and J by 4 bases, leaving 18 bases between them. The CDR3: CASSHNREVHGNTIYF. For the CDR3, the DNA is TGTGCCAGCAGCCATAACAGGGAAGTACACGGAAACACCATATATTTT.

This chain uses TRBV30 with TRBJ1-1; the D is unclear. The germline gives CDR1 GTSNPN, CDR2 SVGIG (reference sequence). V gave up 1 base and J gave up 5 bases, with 5 bases separating them. The CDR3 is 11 amino acids. CDR3: CAWSDWTEAFF. CDR3 coding DNA: TGTGCCTGGAGTGATTGGACTGAAGCTTTCTTT.

This clonotype was seen a few times. The gene calls are TRBV7-2 and TRBJ2-3, with 12 bases aligning to TRBD2. The V and J ends lost 4 bases and 6 bases, in that order; junction bases with no gene match: 8. Germline V lookup: CDR1 SGHTA, CDR2 FQGNSA. The CDR3 totals 16 residues. The CDR3 nucleotides are TGTGCCAGCAGCTCTAGCGGGGGGGCCTCGGCGGATACGCAGTATTTT. As protein: CASSSSGGASADTQYF.

V gene TRBV30 combines with J gene TRBJ1-1, with D hard to call. Deletions cut 2 bases from V and 8 bases from J, with 9 bases between. The CDR3 totals 11 residues. Germline CDR1 and CDR2: GTSNPN and SVGIG (reference sequence). The DNA for the CDR3 is TGTGCCTGGAGTCCAGTCAGGGAAGCTTTCTTT. Protein sequence: CAWSPVREAFF.

This chain uses TRBV12-3 or TRBV12-4 with TRBJ2-6, with D perhaps TRBD1 (6 bases). This CDR3 has 18 amino acids. V lost 2 bases, J lost 0 bases, and 14 bases lay in between. DNA for the CDR3: TGTGCCAGCAGTTTACGGACAGCGGTTCTCTCTGGGGCCAACGTCCTGACTTTC. This gives the protein CASSLRTAVLSGANVLTF.

The gene calls are TRBV7-6 and TRBJ2-5; 12 bases match TRBD2. The CDR3 is 16 amino acids. Germline trimming cut 6 bases from V and 0 bases from J; bases unmatched to any gene: 5. The germline V gene has CDR1 SGHVS and CDR2 FNYEAQ. The CDR3 here is CASRLGTSGHQETQYF. In DNA, the CDR3 is TGTGCCAGCAGGTTGGGGACTAGCGGGCACCAAGAGACCCAGTACTTC.

This chain connects TRBV5-1 to TRBJ2-1, with 11 bases lining up with TRBD2. The CDR3 has 19 amino acids. V shed 1 base and J 9 bases; nucleotides not matched to a gene: 18. CDR1 SGHRS and CDR2 YFSETQ come from the germline V gene. CDR3: CASSLLVLAGGNPGGEQFF. Here the CDR3 DNA reads TGCGCCAGCAGCTTGTTGGTCCTAGCGGGAGGCAACCCGGGGGGTGAGCAGTTCTTC.

The chain is built from TRBV7-6 and TRBJ2-2; D is uncertain. Germline V CDR1 and CDR2: SGHVS, FNYEAQ. The CDR3 loop spans 16 amino acids. Trimming removed 1 base at V and 5 bases at J, with 14 bases between. The CDR3 loop reads CASSLVVFPITGELFF. CDR3 DNA sequence: TGTGCCAGCAGCTTAGTTGTGTTCCCCATTACCGGGGAGCTGTTTTTT.

This chain links TRBV2 with TRBJ2-1; either TRBD1 or TRBD2 may supply D (6 bases each). CDR1 is SNHLY and CDR2 is FYNNEI in the germline V gene. The CDR3 contains 14 residues. Deletions cut 10 bases from V and 7 bases from J, with 20 bases between. Here the CDR3 reads CAILNGGLANEQFF. The CDR3 DNA reads TGTGCCATCCTGAATGGGGGGCTAGCTAATGAGCAGTTCTTC.

This rearrangement joins TRBV11-2 to TRBJ2-5; TRBD1 matches at 10 bases. This CDR3 region has 15 residues. Germline V gives CDR1 SGHAT, CDR2 FQNNGV. The J segment lost 5 bases and the V segment lost 5 bases, leaving 8 bases of the junction unmatched. The CDR3 loop is CASSLRDRGGETQYF. The CDR3 coding sequence is TGTGCCAGCAGCCTCCGGGACAGGGGAGGGGAGACCCAGTACTTC.

J is TRBJ2-1 and V is TRBV28, with TRBD1 matching over 8 bases. The CDR3 sequence is 14 residues long. J lost 4 bases, V lost 5 bases, and 4 bases had no gene match. The germline gives CDR1 MDHEN, CDR2 SYDVKM. Written as DNA, the CDR3 is TGTGCCAGCAGTGAAAGGGACAGGTACAATGAGCAGTTCTTC. It is translated as CASSERDRYNEQFF.

The chain uses TRBV4-1 and TRBJ2-7; weak D call: TRBD2 (5 bases). V was cut by 0 bases and J by 2 bases, with 11 bases left in between. Germline CDR1 reads MGHRA; CDR2 reads YSYEKL. There are 15 residues in the CDR3. CDR3 residues: CASSQEYSATYEQYF. CDR3 sequence (DNA): TGCGCCAGCAGCCAAGAATATAGCGCGACCTACGAGCAGTACTTC.

The chain recombines TRBV10-1 with TRBJ2-1; no clear D gene. The CDR3 length is 14 residues. Trimming left V 3 bases short and J 5 bases short, with 11 bases between. Germline CDR1 reads WNHNN; CDR2 reads SYGVQD (reference sequence). CDR3: CASSETAQNNEQFF. The CDR3 DNA reads TGCGCCAGCAGTGAAACGGCGCAAAACAATGAGCAGTTCTTC.

The V gene is TRBV6-4, the J gene TRBJ2-1; perhaps TRBD2 as D (5 bases). There are 15 residues in the CDR3. The V end was cut by 3 bases, the J end by 3 bases, with 12 bases between. Germline CDR1 and CDR2: MRHNA and SNTAGT. The CDR3 loop reads CASSEVGEIYNEQFF. CDR3 nucleotide sequence: TGTGCCAGCAGTGAGGTCGGGGAAATCTACAATGAGCAGTTCTTC.

This chain joins TRBV4-1 and TRBJ2-4, with a tentative D call TRBD2 (5 bases). Germline CDR1 MGHRA, CDR2 YSYEKL. V was pared by 6 bases and J by 3 bases, with 21 bases between. The CDR3 covers 17 residues. CDR3 in DNA: TGCGCCAGCAGGAGTACGGGATCCAGCTTGGGCAAAAACATTCAGTACTTC. This codes for CASRSTGSSLGKNIQYF.

V and J are TRBV3-1 and TRBJ1-2; 7 positions match TRBD1. Trimming at V came to 2 bases and at J to 5 bases, leaving 29 bases not matched to a gene. Germline CDR1 reads LGHDT; CDR2 reads YNNKEL (reference sequence). This CDR3 spans 22 amino acids. The CDR3 sequence: CASSQLVLEGASNNDYFYGYTF. The CDR3 DNA reads as TGTGCCAGCAGCCAATTGGTGTTGGAGGGGGCGTCAAACAACGATTATTTTTATGGCTACACCTTC.

The rearrangement links TRBV19 to TRBJ1-3; unclear D gene. This CDR3 has 13 amino acids. Trimming left V 7 bases short and J 2 bases short, with 9 bases between. Germline CDR1 and CDR2: LNHDA and SQIVND (reference sequence). The DNA for the CDR3 is TGTGCCAGTATCGCTGGACCTGGAAACACCATATATTTT. Amino acids: CASIAGPGNTIYF.

The CDR3 loop reads CSVREGPRGETQYF. CDR3 nucleotide sequence: TGCAGCGTGCGGGAGGGTCCACGGGGGGAGACCCAGTACTTC. The V gene is TRBV29-1, the J gene TRBJ2-5; TRBD2 aligns across 9 bases. This CDR3 comprises 14 residues. J lost 5 bases, V lost 6 bases, and 10 bases had no gene match. CDR1 and CDR2 (germline): SQVTM, ANQGSEA.